This T cell receptor (beta chain) was identified during a study of T cell changes during pregnancy in multiple sclerosis. Germline V gives CDR1 SGHTA, CDR2 FQGNSA. The CDR3 loop spans 16 amino acids. V lost 0 bases, J lost 5 bases, and 13 bases lay in between. TCRdb's copy holds only in-frame clones and misses some; the assay was immunoSEQ multiplex PCR. The table includes fewer than 70,000 clones, roughly nine tenths detected once. The chain couples TRBV7-2 to TRBJ2-2, with D tentatively TRBD2 (6 bases). The TCR was taken from a female donor with multiple sclerosis, enrolled in a pregnancy study. The sequencing used peripheral blood, collected in the first trimester of pregnancy. In DNA form, the CDR3 reads TGTGCCAGCAGCTTAGCGAGGGTTCGGGGGACCGGGGAGCTGTTTTTT. This translates into CASSLARVRGTGELFF.